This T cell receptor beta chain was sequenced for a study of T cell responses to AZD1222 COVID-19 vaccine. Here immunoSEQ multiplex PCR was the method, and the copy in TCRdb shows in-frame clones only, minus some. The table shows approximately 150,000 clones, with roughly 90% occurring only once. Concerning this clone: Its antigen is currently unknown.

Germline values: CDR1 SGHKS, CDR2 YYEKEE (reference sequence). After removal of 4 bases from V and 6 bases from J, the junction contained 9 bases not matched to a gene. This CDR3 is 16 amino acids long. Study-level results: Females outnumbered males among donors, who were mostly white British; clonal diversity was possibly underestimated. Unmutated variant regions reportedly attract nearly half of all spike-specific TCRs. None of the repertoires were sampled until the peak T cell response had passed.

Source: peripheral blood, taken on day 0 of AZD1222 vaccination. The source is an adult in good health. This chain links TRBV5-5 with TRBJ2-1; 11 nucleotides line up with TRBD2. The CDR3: CASSPSLAGESNEQFF. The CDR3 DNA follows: TGTGCCAGCAGCCCCTCACTAGCGGGAGAGAGCAATGAGCAGTTCTTC.